The 14 T cell receptor beta chains reported below all come from one sample, sequenced in a study of blood T cell repertoires in COVID-19. Libraries were prepared by immunoSEQ multiplex PCR; TCRdb keeps only in-frame clonotypes and omits some of them. This table has around 170,000 clones, about 74% appearing once. Sequencing was carried out using peripheral blood. Source of these receptors: a woman older than 75 with acute or convalescent COVID-19.

The rearrangement uses TRBV7-3 and TRBJ1-1, with D tentatively TRBD1 (6 bases). From germline, CDR1 is SGHTA and CDR2 FQGTGA. The V gene lost 4 bases and the J gene lost 4 bases, with 13 bases spanning the gap. The CDR3 sequence is 14 residues long. The chain's CDR3 is CASSSQGGPTEAFF. For the CDR3, the DNA is TGTGCCAGCAGCTCACAGGGTGGACCCACTGAAGCTTTCTTT. The full variable domain, rest sourced from reference TRBV7-3 and TRBJ1-1, is GAGVSQTPSNKVTEKGKYVELRCDPISGHTALYWYRQSLGQGPEFLIYFQGTGAADDSGLPNDRFFAVRPEGSVSTLKIQRTERGDSAVYLCASSSQGGPTEAFFGQGTRLTVV.

This clone has only a few counts. The rearrangement uses TRBV10-1 and TRBJ2-1; D may be TRBD2 (6 bases). The germline V gene has CDR1 WNHNN and CDR2 SYGVQD (reference sequence). The length of the CDR3 is 13 residues. The ends were cut back, 5 bases at V and 12 bases at J, with 17 bases in the middle. The DNA of the CDR3 is TGCGCCAGCAGTCCTTCTAGCGAATTTAGGCAGTTCTTC. Its protein is CASSPSSEFRQFF.

With respect to this clone: Mismatch with germline at one junction end may stem from a read error. The V call is TRBV10-3, the J call TRBJ2-1; 7 positions match TRBD2. In germline, CDR1 is ENHRY, CDR2 SYGVKD. The CDR3 is 14 residues long. The CDR3 nucleotides are TGTGCCATCGACGCGGGAGCCTCCAACAATGAGCAGTTCTTC. Amino acids: CAIDAGASNNEQFF.

V and J are TRBV11-2 and TRBJ1-1; 9 nucleotides align to TRBD1. The CDR3 is 16 amino acids. With V trimmed by 5 bases and J by 0 bases, 7 bases remained unmatched. Germline V CDR1 and CDR2: SGHAT, FQNNGV. The CDR3 reads CASSQRQGGLNTEAFF. CDR3 nucleotide sequence: TGTGCCAGCAGCCAGCGACAGGGGGGACTGAACACTGAAGCTTTCTTT.

The J gene is TRBJ2-1, the V gene TRBV9; 8 bases map to TRBD1. The CDR3 is 15 residues long. Trimming at V came to 4 bases and at J to 9 bases, leaving 12 bases not matched to a gene. CDR1 and CDR2 (germline): SGDLS, YYNGEE. The CDR3 spells CASSKGAQGAGEQFF. In nucleotides, the CDR3 is TGTGCCAGCAGCAAAGGGGCCCAGGGGGCGGGTGAGCAGTTCTTC.

The chain uses TRBV28 and TRBJ1-3; perhaps TRBD1 as D (5 bases). V dropped 7 bases and J dropped 4 bases, with 14 bases sitting between them. CDR1 is MDHEN and CDR2 is SYDVKM in the germline V gene. This CDR3 has 14 residues. CDR3 DNA sequence: TGTGCCAGCACCCCGGGGGGGGAAGGAAACACCATATATTTT. It is translated as CASTPGGEGNTIYF. The variable domain in full, completed from reference TRBV28 and TRBJ1-3, reads DVKVTQSSRYLVKRTGEKVFLECVQDMDHENMFWYRQDPGLGLRLIYFSYDVKMKEKGDIPEGYSVSREKKERFSLILESASTNQTSMYLCASTPGGEGNTIYFGEGSWLTVV.

The chain uses TRBV9 and TRBJ1-1, with D possibly matching TRBD1 (5 bases). The germline V gene has CDR1 SGDLS and CDR2 YYNGEE. Trimming took 3 bases from V and 4 from J, leaving 13 bases between them. This CDR3 has 14 amino acids. The CDR3 bases are TGTGCCAGCAGCGGGGGCGACACGGGCACTGAAGCTTTCTTT. Its protein product is CASSGGDTGTEAFF.

In its sample, this clone was seen a few times. The chain employs TRBV5-1 and TRBJ2-2; perhaps TRBD1 as D (6 bases). Looked up from germline, CDR1 is SGHRS and CDR2 is YFSETQ. CDR3 size: 16 residues. The V end lost 3 bases, the J end lost 4 bases, and 16 bases lay between the germline ends. The CDR3 nucleotides read TGCGCCAGCAGCTCCGAAATGACAGGACGCACCGGGGAGCTGTTTTTT. This sequence encodes CASSSEMTGRTGELFF.

The chain employs TRBV29-1 and TRBJ2-7; no firm D call. CDR3 length equals 10 residues. V lost 7 bases, J lost 5 bases, and 9 bases lay in between. The germline V gene has CDR1 SQVTM and CDR2 ANQGSEA. In DNA form, the CDR3 reads TGCAGCGGGGGTTCGGACGAGCAGTACTTC. It specifies CSGGSDEQYF.

The chain is built from TRBV28 and TRBJ2-5; 16 positions match TRBD2. Germline trimming cut 4 bases from V and 10 bases from J; bases unmatched to any gene: 3. The CDR3 sequence is 14 residues long. Per the germline V gene, CDR1 is MDHEN and CDR2 is SYDVKM. The CDR3 nucleotides are TGTGCCAGCAGTTCGGGACTAGCGGGAGGGGTCCAGTACTTC. Translating it yields CASSSGLAGGVQYF.

The CDR3 spells CASSDYDRGLYTGELFF. The CDR3 DNA is TGCGCCAGCAGTGACTACGACAGGGGGCTATACACCGGGGAGCTGTTTTTT. This chain uses TRBV10-1 with TRBJ2-2; 10 bases are a match to TRBD1. The CDR3 spans 17 residues. V lost 3 bases, J lost 3 bases, and 7 bases stayed unmatched. Germline V gene sequence: CDR1 WNHNN, CDR2 SYGVQD (reference sequence).

The gene calls are TRBV5-1 and TRBJ2-7; 12 bases are a match to TRBD1. Trimming cost V 4 bases and J 5 bases; bases outside gene matches: 4. The CDR3 is made up of 14 amino acids. Germline CDR1 SGHRS, CDR2 YFSETQ. The CDR3 is CASSPGTGGDEQYF. The DNA for the CDR3 is TGCGCCAGCAGCCCAGGGACAGGGGGCGACGAGCAGTACTTC.

The V gene is TRBV6-5, the J gene TRBJ1-1; 8 bases line up with TRBD1. Germline values: CDR1 MNHEY, CDR2 SVGAGI. V trimming: 7 bases; J trimming: 6 bases; junction bases outside the gene matches: 7. The CDR3 length is 13 residues. CDR3 region: CASKGQGWAEAFF. As DNA, the CDR3 is TGTGCCAGCAAAGGACAGGGTTGGGCTGAAGCTTTCTTT.

The CDR3: CASTRGNLEDTQYF. The CDR3 coding sequence is TGTGCCAGCACCAGAGGGAACCTTGAGGATACGCAGTATTTT. V and J are TRBV28 and TRBJ2-3; D is possibly TRBD2 (5 bases). V was cut by 7 bases and J by 6 bases, with 17 bases left in between. The CDR3 has 14 residues. Germline values: CDR1 MDHEN, CDR2 SYDVKM.